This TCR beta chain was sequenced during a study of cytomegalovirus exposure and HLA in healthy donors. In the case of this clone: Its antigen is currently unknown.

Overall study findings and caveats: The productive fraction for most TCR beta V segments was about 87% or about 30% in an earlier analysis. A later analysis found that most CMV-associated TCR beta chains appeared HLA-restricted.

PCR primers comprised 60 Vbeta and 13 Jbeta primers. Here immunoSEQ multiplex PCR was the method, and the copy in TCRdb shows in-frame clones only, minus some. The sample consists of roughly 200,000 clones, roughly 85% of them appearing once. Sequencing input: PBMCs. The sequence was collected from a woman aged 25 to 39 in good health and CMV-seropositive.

CDR3 sequence reads: CASSLLAGDVVSYNEQFF. In DNA, the CDR3 is TGCGCCAGCAGCTTGCTAGCGGGAGATGTTGTTTCCTACAATGAGCAGTTCTTC. The genes are TRBV5-1 and TRBJ2-1, with 10 bases that match TRBD2. The CDR3 spans 18 residues. The trim removed 1 base at V and 1 base at J, leaving 8 bases unmatched. The V gene's germline CDR1 is SGHRS and CDR2 YFSETQ.